Following are 13 T cell receptor beta chains from one sample sequenced in a study of blood T cell repertoires in COVID-19 (dated by TCRdb to the early 2020s). The method was the immunoSEQ multiplex PCR assay. TCRdb provides this immuneACCESS table in a form limited to in-frame rearrangements. Some clones are lacking; in checked studies, under half of them reflect an unresolved V gene, and why the rest are absent is not known. A total of fewer than 110,000 clones appear in this sample, around four fifths of them only once. 4.3% of the sample is held by the ten biggest clonotypes. Sequenced material: peripheral blood. The receptor source for this set is a man between 65 and 85 years old with acute or convalescent COVID-19.

The rearrangement links TRBV5-1 to TRBJ2-3; TRBD1 might be the D (5 bases). The V gene lost 1 base and the J gene lost 4 bases, with 10 bases spanning the gap. The germline V gene has CDR1 SGHRS and CDR2 YFSETQ. CDR3 length equals 14 residues. This CDR3 is CASSLLGRPDTQYF. CDR3 nucleotide sequence: TGCGCCAGCAGCTTGCTGGGGCGCCCAGATACGCAGTATTTT.

The chain employs TRBV5-1 and TRBJ1-4, with TRBD1 matching 8 bases. The CDR3 is made up of 13 amino acids. J lost 7 bases, V lost 6 bases, and 5 bases had no gene match. CDR1 and CDR2 from the germline V gene are SGHRS and YFSETQ. CDR3 coding DNA: TGCGCCAGCACGACAGGGGAGGGTGAAAAACTGTTTTTT. Translation: CASTTGEGEKLFF.

The chain couples TRBV13 to TRBJ1-4, with TRBD1 as a possible D gene (5 bases). The CDR3 is 14 residues long. Per germline, CDR1 PRHDT and CDR2 FYEKMQ (reference sequence). Between the trimmed V and J ends, which lost 5 bases and 7 bases, there was a span of 14 bases. The chain's CDR3 is CASSPAVGGEKLFF. The CDR3 region has the DNA TGTGCCAGCAGCCCCGCGGTGGGGGGTGAAAAACTGTTTTTT. Complete variable domain (other parts from reference TRBV13 and TRBJ1-4): AAGVIQSPRHLIKEKRETATLKCYPIPRHDTVYWYQQGPGQDPQFLISFYEKMQSDKGSIPDRFSAQQFSDYHSELNMSSLELGDSALYFCASSPAVGGEKLFFGSGTQLSVL.

V is TRBV15 and J is TRBJ1-2, with D maybe TRBD1 (5 bases). Germline assignment: CDR1 LNHNV and CDR2 YYDKDF (reference sequence). The CDR3 has 15 residues. V lost 0 bases to trimming and J lost 0 bases, with 8 bases between them. In nucleotides, the CDR3 is TGTGCCACCAGCAGAGATAGGGGTACTAACTATGGCTACACCTTC. Encoded protein: CATSRDRGTNYGYTF.

This rearrangement joins TRBV7-9 to TRBJ1-5; TRBD1 aligns across 7 bases. The CDR3 consists of 17 residues. V gave up 0 bases and J gave up 0 bases; unmatched junction bases: 5. Germline lookup yields CDR1 SEHNR and CDR2 FQNEAQ (reference sequence). DNA for the CDR3: TGTGCCAGCAGCTTAGCGATGACAGGGAATAGCAATCAGCCCCAGCATTTT. It yields the protein CASSLAMTGNSNQPQHF.

The gene calls are TRBV5-4 and TRBJ2-7; TRBD1 might be the D (6 bases). This CDR3 has 14 amino acids. Germline CDR1 SGHNT, CDR2 YYREEE (reference sequence). Trimming took 4 bases from V and 0 from J, leaving 11 bases between them. The CDR3: CASSPPDSSYEQYF. The CDR3 DNA follows: TGTGCCAGCAGCCCCCCGGACAGCTCCTACGAGCAGTACTTC. The entire variable domain, with the rest obtained from reference TRBV5-4 and TRBJ2-7, is as follows: ETGVTQSPTHLIKTRGQQVTLRCSSQSGHNTVSWYQQALGQGPQFIFQYYREEENGRGNFPPRFSGLQFPNYSSELNVNALELDDSALYLCASSPPDSSYEQYFGPGTRLTVT.

This clone was counted a few times. The chain recombines TRBV7-3 with TRBJ1-2, with TRBD1 identical over 9 bases. The CDR3 has 16 amino acids. V gave up 3 bases and J gave up 2 bases; unmatched junction bases: 7. The germline V gene has CDR1 SGHTA and CDR2 FQGTGA. The CDR3 loop reads CASSLTGGDLNYGYTF. CDR3 bases: TGTGCCAGCAGCTTGACAGGGGGAGACTTAAACTATGGCTACACCTTC.

This rearrangement joins TRBV7-9 to TRBJ1-1, with 8 bases lining up with TRBD1. V was clipped by 2 bases and J by 1 base; unmatched bases: 3. The V gene's germline CDR1 is SEHNR and CDR2 FQNEAQ (reference sequence). The CDR3 runs to 15 residues. DNA for the CDR3: TGTGCCAGCAGCTTACAGGACAGGGCGAACACTGAAGCTTTCTTT. It encodes CASSLQDRANTEAFF.

This clone was seen once. The chain combines TRBV5-4 with TRBJ2-1, with a tentative D call TRBD2 (6 bases). Between the trimmed V and J ends, which lost 0 bases and 0 bases, there was a span of 10 bases. This CDR3 region has 16 residues. Germline V gene data show CDR1 as SGHNT and CDR2 as YYREEE (reference sequence). This CDR3 is CASSLGGLSSYNEQFF. CDR3 bases: TGTGCCAGCAGCTTGGGCGGACTAAGCTCCTACAATGAGCAGTTCTTC.

This chain uses TRBV5-1 with TRBJ1-2; D is unresolved. V lost 0 bases, J lost 3 bases, and 12 bases lay in between. The germline CDR1 and CDR2 sequences are SGHRS and YFSETQ. There are 15 residues in the CDR3. The CDR3 DNA sequence: TGCGCCAGCAGCTTGGGGATGACGGGTGACTATGGCTACACCTTC. Residues: CASSLGMTGDYGYTF.

The rearrangement uses TRBV5-4 and TRBJ1-4; D is possibly TRBD1 (6 bases). Germline V gives CDR1 SGHNT, CDR2 YYREEE (reference sequence). The CDR3 contains 14 residues. Trimming left V 4 bases short and J 8 bases short, with 15 bases between. The CDR3 is CASSLQGRFEKLFF. DNA of the CDR3: TGTGCCAGCAGCCTACAGGGACGATTCGAAAAACTGTTTTTT. The variable domain in full, with the rest retrieved from reference TRBV5-4 and TRBJ1-4, is ETGVTQSPTHLIKTRGQQVTLRCSSQSGHNTVSWYQQALGQGPQFIFQYYREEENGRGNFPPRFSGLQFPNYSSELNVNALELDDSALYLCASSLQGRFEKLFFGSGTQLSVL.

CDR3 loop: CASSSGQVYQPQHF. DNA for the CDR3: TGTGCCAGTAGTAGCGGACAGGTTTATCAGCCCCAGCATTTT. The chain couples TRBV19 to TRBJ1-5; 7 bases align to TRBD1. The V gene end was trimmed by 4 bases and the J gene end by 5 bases; junction bases not matched to a gene: 5. This CDR3 is 14 amino acids long. In germline, CDR1 is LNHDA, CDR2 SQIVND (reference sequence). Supplemented by reference TRBV19 and TRBJ1-5, the full variable domain reads DGGITQSPKYLFRKEGQNVTLSCEQNLNHDAMYWYRQDPGQGLRLIYYSQIVNDFQKGDIAEGYSVSREKKESFPLTVTSAQKNPTAFYLCASSSGQVYQPQHFGDGTRLSIL.

The V gene is TRBV4-3, the J gene TRBJ1-4; D is possibly TRBD1 (5 bases). The CDR3 runs to 15 residues. V lost 1 base to trimming and J lost 8 bases, with 14 bases between them. CDR1 is LGHNA and CDR2 is YSLEER in the germline V gene. CDR3 region: CASSQALGRGEKLFF. Written as DNA, the CDR3 is TGCGCCAGCAGCCAAGCATTAGGGCGGGGGGAAAAACTGTTTTTT.